Following are 3 T cell receptor beta chains from one sample sequenced in a study of blood T cell repertoires in COVID-19. Profiled with immunoSEQ multiplex PCR; TCRdb holds only in-frame clones, not every one. The sample has 250,000 to 300,000 clones, around 83% seen once. Sequencing input: peripheral blood. These receptors came from a man older than 75 with acute or convalescent COVID-19.

The chain couples TRBV5-5 to TRBJ1-1, with D possibly TRBD1 on 6 matching bases. The CDR3 extends over 14 amino acids. The germline V gene has CDR1 SGHKS and CDR2 YYEKEE (reference sequence). Trimming removed 2 bases at V and 4 bases at J, with 12 bases between. As DNA, the CDR3 is TGTGCCAGCAGCTTTAACAGGGAGGGCACTGAAGCTTTCTTT. Protein sequence: CASSFNREGTEAFF.

The table lists this clone with a few counts. This chain connects TRBV19 to TRBJ1-5, with D hard to call. The V gene lost 4 bases and the J gene lost 2 bases, with 15 bases spanning the gap. The germline CDR1 and CDR2 sequences are LNHDA and SQIVND (reference sequence). This CDR3 is built from 16 residues. The CDR3 nucleotides are TGTGCCAGTAGTACCCCCCCGGTCCGGGGCAATCAGCCCCAGCATTTT. It is translated as CASSTPPVRGNQPQHF.

In DNA form, the CDR3 reads TGTGCCAGCAGCCATCGGGACAGGGGGACCACCGGGGAGCTGTTTTTT. It translates to CASSHRDRGTTGELFF. This chain uses TRBV7-9 with TRBJ2-2, with 11 bases lining up with TRBD1. The CDR3 runs 16 residues. Germline V gene lookup returns CDR1 SEHNR and CDR2 FQNEAQ (reference sequence). Trimming at V came to 5 bases and at J to 4 bases, leaving 6 bases not matched to a gene.